A selection of T cell receptor beta chains follows, all from one sample in a study of blood T cell repertoires in COVID-19. The assay was immunoSEQ multiplex PCR, and TCRdb's table has in-frame clones only and misses some. The table records about 300,000 clones, about 90% of them present only once. Sample: peripheral blood. Receptor source: a woman aged 25-40 years with COVID-19, enrolled during active disease. CDR3s include the opening cysteine and the closing phenylalanine or tryptophan. D genes are given only for firm matches. Clone size is given for some rows only: seen once, a few or many times, or a class if the clone is expanded.

.,TRBJ2-5,TRBV6-4,.,TGTGCCAGCTCAAAAGGGGCGGGGGCCCAAGAGACCCAGTACTTC,CASSKGAGAQETQYF
.,TRBJ2-4,TRBV18,TRBD1,TGTGCCAGCTCACCACCGTCGGGACAGTCCAAAAACATTCAGTACTTC,CASSPPSGQSKNIQYF
.,TRBJ2-2,TRBV11-2,TRBD1,TGTGCCAGCAGCCCCACGACAGGGTACACCGGGGAGCTGTTTTTT,CASSPTTGYTGELFF
.,TRBJ2-1,TRBV27,.,TGTGCCAGCAGGGCACTAGATTTCAATGAGCAGTTCTTC,CASRALDFNEQFF
.,TRBJ1-1,TRBV30,.,TGTGCCTGGAGTTCTCAGGGATATACTGAAGCTTTCTTT,CAWSSQGYTEAFF
.,TRBJ2-1,TRBV10-3,TRBD2,TGTGCCATCAGTGGGGTAACTAGCGGGGTTTACAATGAGCAGTTCTTC,CAISGVTSGVYNEQFF
.,TRBJ2-1,TRBV4-2,TRBD1,TGTGCCAGCAGCCAAGCAGGGGGCTCCTACAATGAGCAGTTCTTC,CASSQAGGSYNEQFF
.,TRBJ2-7,TRBV6-6,.,TGTGCCAGCAGTTTTGGACAAGTCGCATACGAGCAGTACTTC,CASSFGQVAYEQYF
.,TRBJ2-3,TRBV7-8,.,TGTGCCAGCAGTTTCTGGGGCCCCACAGATACGCAGTATTTT,CASSFWGPTDTQYF
once,TRBJ2-5,TRBV2,.,TGTGCCAGCAGGGGCTCTAGACAGCAAGAGACCCAGTACTTC,CASRGSRQQETQYF
.,TRBJ2-1,TRBV4-3,.,TGCGCCAGCAGCCAAGAGTTAAGGAGCTCCTACAATGAGCAGTTCTTC,CASSQELRSSYNEQFF
few,TRBJ1-2,TRBV7-9,.,TGTGCCAGCAGCTTAGACAGGGTCTATGGCTACACCTTC,CASSLDRVYGYTF
.,TRBJ1-1,TRBV29-1,.,TGCAGCGTGCTAAGGGTAGGGGACACTGAAGCTTTCTTT,CSVLRVGDTEAFF
.,TRBJ1-5,TRBV9,.,TGTGCCAGCAGCCCCTATGCGGGAGGTCAGCCCCAGCATTTT,CASSPYAGGQPQHF
.,TRBJ1-1,TRBV11-2,.,TGTGCCAGCAGCTTCGACAGGTATAACACTGAAGCTTTCTTT,CASSFDRYNTEAFF
.,TRBJ1-2,TRBV4-2,.,TGTGCCAGCAGTCCCGAGGAGGGTTGGTATGGCTACACCTTC,CASSPEEGWYGYTF
.,TRBJ2-5,TRBV5-6,TRBD1,TGTGCCAGCAGCACCAAGGAGACAGGGCCGTACCAAGAGACCCAGTACTTC,CASSTKETGPYQETQYF
.,TRBJ1-3,TRBV21-1,.,TGTGCCAGCAGCGACCGGGACAGGGGCCGGACAAGCTCTGGAAACACCATATATTTT,CASSDRDRGRTSSGNTIYF
.,TRBJ2-3,TRBV7-8,.,TGTGCCAGCAGCTTAGCGGGGGGGCCTGGGGATACGCAGTATTTT,CASSLAGGPGDTQYF
.,TRBJ2-6,TRBV5-4,.,TGTGCCAGCATCCGCGCTGGGGCCAACGTCCTGACTTTC,CASIRAGANVLTF
.,TRBJ2-7,TRBV9,TRBD1,TGTGCCAGCAGCAAAACCGGGACAGGGGGCGACGAGCAGTACTTC,CASSKTGTGGDEQYF
.,TRBJ2-3,TRBV7-2,.,TGTGCCAGCAGTCTTCAGGGAGATACGCAGTATTTT,CASSLQGDTQYF
.,TRBJ1-3,TRBV18,.,TGTGCCAGCTCACTTGACAGTACTGGAAACACCATATATTTT,CASSLDSTGNTIYF
.,TRBJ2-2,TRBV27,.,TGTGCCAGCACCCATGGGCGGGGGAACACCGGGGAGCTGTTTTTT,CASTHGRGNTGELFF
.,TRBJ1-6,TRBV2,TRBD1,TGTGCCAGCAGCAGAAGGACAGGGCAAAATTCACCCCTCCACTTT,CASSRRTGQNSPLHF
.,TRBJ2-7,TRBV7-2,TRBD2,TGTGCCAGCAGCTTAGACTCTAGCGGGGGCTCCTACGAGCAGTACTTC,CASSLDSSGGSYEQYF
many,TRBJ2-1,TRBV4-2,TRBD1,TGTGCCAGCAGCCAAGATGGACAGGGAGATTACAATGAGCAGTTCTTC,CASSQDGQGDYNEQFF
.,TRBJ1-1,TRBV30,.,TGTGCCTGGAGTATTACTACTGAAGCTTTCTTT,CAWSITTEAFF
.,TRBJ1-2,TRBV5-1,.,TGCGCCAGCAGGCACCTAGGGCCCGGACAATTTCCCTATGGCTACACCTTC,CASRHLGPGQFPYGYTF
.,TRBJ1-4,TRBV27,.,TGTGCCAGCAGGGGAGCCAGTAATGAAAAACTGTTTTTT,CASRGASNEKLFF
few,TRBJ1-6,TRBV14,.,TGTGCCAGCAGCCCCTTGGTCAGGGCATCTGGGGTTAATTCACCCCTCCACTTT,CASSPLVRASGVNSPLHF
.,TRBJ2-3,TRBV3-1/TRBV3-2,.,TGTGCCAGCAGCTTATCGACAGATACGCAGTATTTT,CASSLSTDTQYF
.,TRBJ1-2,TRBV6-5,TRBD1,TGTGCCAGCAGCCCGACAGGGTCGTACTATGGCTACACCTTC,CASSPTGSYYGYTF
.,TRBJ1-5,TRBV19,.,TGTGCCAGTACCCTCGAGGGTAGGGCGCATCAGCCCCAGCATTTT,CASTLEGRAHQPQHF
.,TRBJ1-5,TRBV5-4,.,TGTGCCAGCAGCTTGGATATCAATCAGCCCCAGCATTTT,CASSLDINQPQHF
once,TRBJ1-2,TRBV7-9,TRBD1,TGTGCCAGCAGCTTTGGACAGGTCCCTCATGGCTACACCTTC,CASSFGQVPHGYTF
once,TRBJ2-3,TRBV5-1,.,TGCGCCAGCAGCAGGGCAGGAGGGGATACGCAGTATTTT,CASSRAGGDTQYF
.,TRBJ1-3,TRBV5-1,.,TGCGCCAGCAGGGAGGGACGGCTCTCTGGAAACACCATATATTTT,CASREGRLSGNTIYF
.,TRBJ2-5,TRBV20-1,.,TGCAGTGCTAGTAGCTTCGTGGGGGCGGACAAAGAGACCCAGTACTTC,CSASSFVGADKETQYF
once,TRBJ1-2,TRBV6-5,TRBD1,TGTGCCAGCAGTTACCTGGGACAGACCCGCTTC,CASSYLGQTRF
.,TRBJ1-5,TRBV15,.,TGTGCCACCAGCAGAGATCAACAGCCCCAGCATTTT,CATSRDQQPQHF
.,TRBJ1-2,TRBV6-1,TRBD1,TGTGCCAGCAGTGACCGGGACAGGGGAAACTATGGCTACACCTTC,CASSDRDRGNYGYTF
.,TRBJ1-6,TRBV7-3,.,TGTGCCAGCAGCTTAACTGGGGCGAATTCACCCCTCCACTTT,CASSLTGANSPLHF
.,TRBJ2-5,TRBV19,.,TGTGCCAGTGGATATGGGGCGGCTCAAGAGACCCAGTACTTC,CASGYGAAQETQYF
.,TRBJ1-2,TRBV5-1,.,TGCGCCAGCAGCTTGGCGGGAGGTCCTGGAGGCTACACCTTC,CASSLAGGPGGYTF
.,TRBJ2-1,TRBV7-9,.,TGTGCCAGCAGCTTGGAGGGACTTGGACAGTTCTTC,CASSLEGLGQFF
.,TRBJ1-1,TRBV2,.,TGTGCCAGCAGTGAAAGCCGGTGGAACACTGAAGCTTTCTTT,CASSESRWNTEAFF
.,TRBJ2-1,TRBV19,TRBD2,TGTGCCAGTAGTATCACCCAGCGGGGGGCGAATGAGCAGTTCTTC,CASSITQRGANEQFF